This T cell receptor (beta chain) was recovered during a study of a mutant IDH1 vaccine in newly diagnosed glioma. The time point: baseline, week 1 (first vaccination visit). Treatment defined: pre-vaccination baseline after standard-of-care therapy. The CDR3 contains 14 residues. From germline, CDR1 is SGHRS and CDR2 YFSETQ. The V gene lost 2 bases and the J gene lost 1 base, with 9 bases spanning the gap. TCRdb keeps only in-frame clones here, not all; method: immunoSEQ multiplex PCR. The data contain over 14,000 clones, more than 80% of them singletons. Sequenced material: PBMCs, taken from a glioma patient treated with radiotherapy, temozolomide or both. The chain combines TRBV5-1 with TRBJ2-5; D unclear. The sequence derives from a woman aged 40 to 50 with glioma. Some clones in this sample may be carry-over from other donors' samples. Here the CDR3 reads CASSFNEAQETQYF. The CDR3 nucleotides read TGCGCCAGCAGCTTCAATGAAGCCCAAGAGACCCAGTACTTC.